A selection of T cell receptor beta chains follows, all from one sample in a study of vaccination and CD4 T cells after COVID-19. TCRdb re-called the PCR reads through MiXCR, storing one row per CDR3 protein. Here the sample spans approximately 25,000 distinct CDR3 sequences, around 28% being singletons. For these TCRs, the target antigens are not known. The sample consisted of CD4+ T cells from blood, cultured in vitro, taken about 7 months after SARS-CoV-2 vaccination. The receptor source for this set is a human donor who had recovered from COVID-19. CDR3s include the opening cysteine and the closing phenylalanine or tryptophan. A D gene is named only where the DNA matches it firmly. Clone size is not always given. Where it is, it says once, few, many or a class for expanded clones.

d_gene	v_gene	j_gene	abundance	CDR3aa	CDR3nt
TRBD2	TRBV20-1	TRBJ2-7	few	CSALPGGEFYEQYF	TGCAGTGCTCTTCCGGGGGGAGAGTTTTACGAGCAGTACTTC
-	TRBV28	TRBJ2-1	-	CASSLIVREQFF	TGTGCCAGCAGTTTAATAGTTCGGGAGCAGTTCTTC
TRBD1	TRBV7-9	TRBJ1-5	-	CASSLGTAEDQPQHF	TGTGCCAGCAGCTTGGGGACAGCAGAGGATCAGCCCCAGCATTTT
TRBD2	TRBV7-3	TRBJ2-3	few	CASSRGLETDTQYF	TGTGCCAGCAGCCGCGGACTAGAGACAGATACGCAGTATTTT
-	TRBV10-1	TRBJ2-5	medium-sized	CASSESGSPARYF	TGCGCCAGCAGTGAGTCGGGCAGCCCAGCTCGGTACTTC
-	TRBV5-4	TRBJ2-5	-	CASSLRSGQETQYF	TGTGCCAGCAGCTTGCGGTCAGGGCAAGAGACCCAGTACTTC
-	TRBV29-1	TRBJ2-5	few	CSVTLTQQETQYF	TGCAGCGTGACCCTGACTCAACAAGAGACCCAGTACTTC
-	TRBV19	TRBJ2-1	-	CASSIGAGQSSYNEQFF	TGTGCCAGTAGTATCGGGGCGGGGCAGAGCTCCTACAATGAGCAGTTCTTC
-	TRBV7-9	TRBJ1-3	-	CASSFGHNSGNTIYF	TGTGCCAGCAGCTTTGGACACAACTCTGGAAACACCATATATTTT
TRBD2	TRBV20-1	TRBJ2-5	-	CSARGGGGGLSGRARETQYF	TGCAGTGCTAGAGGAGGGGGGGGAGGATTGAGCGGGAGGGCCCGGGAGACCCAGTACTTC
-	TRBV20-1	TRBJ2-3	few	CSAPEGADTQYF	TGCAGTGCCCCAGAGGGAGCAGATACGCAGTATTTT
-	TRBV7-9	TRBJ2-5	-	CASSSIPGETQYF	TGTGCCAGCAGTTCAATTCCGGGAGAGACCCAGTACTTC